Below, one TCR beta chain is given with its context. Method: immunoSEQ multiplex PCR; TCRdb's copy keeps in-frame clones and lacks some. The sample includes about 160,000 clones, about 94% of them seen just once. The V segment lost 4 bases and the J segment 4 bases; nucleotides outside the gene matches: 4. Germline values: CDR1 MNHEY, CDR2 SMNVEV (reference sequence). The CDR3 has 14 residues. These data come from a study of control samples from healthy donors and cancer patients. The receptor comes from a man in his sixties with colorectal cancer. This chain links TRBV27 with TRBJ1-1, with 9 bases aligning to TRBD1. Specimen: PBMCs. The CDR3 region has the DNA TGTGCCAGCAGTTACAGGGGGCGCGGCACTGAAGCTTTCTTT. Its protein is CASSYRGRGTEAFF.